The 26 T cell receptor beta chains reported below all come from one sample, sequenced in a study of spatial heterogeneity in lung cancer. Study-wide results and limits: Tracking of tumor mutation counts was seen in expanded intratumoral alpha and beta TCR counts.

TCRdb passed the 5' RACE reads through MiXCR, listing each CDR3 protein once. The sample carries around 4,000 distinct CDR3 sequences, approximately 8.3% recorded once. The antigens for these receptors are not known. Time point of the sample: sample taken at primary tumor resection. The sample consisted of lung tumor tissue, taken at surgery. The source is a male donor with early-stage non-small cell lung cancer.

This clonotype qualifies as medium-sized (0.01 to 0.1%). The V gene is TRBV28, the J gene TRBJ1-5, with TRBD1 as a possible D gene (6 bases). The CDR3 has 17 amino acids. Trimming took 0 bases from V and 2 from J, leaving 14 bases between them. Germline V gene data show CDR1 as MDHEN and CDR2 as SYDVKM. CDR3 region: CASSLWGGGKGNQPQHF. DNA for the CDR3: TGTGCCAGCAGTTTATGGGGAGGGGGAAAGGGCAATCAGCCCCAGCATTTT.

This clonotype has at least ten counts. V and J are TRBV3-1 and TRBJ1-4; 7 nucleotides match TRBD1. Germline V CDR1 and CDR2: LGHDT, YNNKEL (reference sequence). The CDR3 has 13 residues. The trim removed 6 bases at V and 8 bases at J, leaving 6 bases unmatched. CDR3 sequence: CASSDRVREKLFF. As DNA, the CDR3 is TGTGCCAGCAGTGACAGGGTTCGAGAAAAACTGTTTTTT. Full variable domain (outside the CDR3, taken from reference TRBV3-1 and TRBJ1-4): DTAVSQTPKYLVTQMGNDKSIKCEQNLGHDTMYWYKQDSKKFLKIMFSYNNKELIINETVPNRFSPKSPDKAHLNLHINSLELGDSAVYFCASSDRVREKLFFGSGTQLSVL.

This clonotype is termed medium-sized. The chain is built from TRBV5-1 and TRBJ1-4; D is unresolved. Germline V gives CDR1 SGHRS, CDR2 YFSETQ. This CDR3 spans 15 amino acids. With 5 bases removed from V and 0 bases from J, the gap between germline ends came to 11 bases. Written as DNA, the CDR3 is TGCGCCAGCAGGCGAGCCTTGGCAACTAATGAAAAACTGTTTTTT. Protein product: CASRRALATNEKLFF.

Judged by abundance, this clonotype is medium-sized. The rearrangement links TRBV7-2 to TRBJ2-6; no clear D gene. Trimming removed 4 bases at V and 0 bases at J, with 7 bases between. The CDR3 spans 15 residues. Looked up from germline, CDR1 is SGHTA and CDR2 is FQGNSA. The CDR3 bases are TGTGCCAGCAGCTCCTCAGCCTCTGGGGCCAACGTCCTGACTTTC. It specifies CASSSSASGANVLTF.

This clonotype is termed medium-sized. This chain uses TRBV13 with TRBJ1-1; D call uncertain. CDR1 PRHDT and CDR2 FYEKMQ come from the germline V gene (reference sequence). The CDR3 loop spans 14 amino acids. Trimming left V 2 bases short and J 7 bases short, with 14 bases between. The CDR3 loop reads CASSLSREKDEAFF. CDR3 coding DNA: TGTGCCAGCAGCTTATCAAGGGAAAAGGATGAAGCTTTCTTT.

This clonotype has a handful of counts. The chain has TRBV28 and TRBJ2-5; TRBD1 might be the D (6 bases). V was cut by 8 bases and J by 1 base, with 20 bases left in between. Germline CDR1 reads MDHEN; CDR2 reads SYDVKM. This CDR3 has 16 residues. The CDR3 nucleotides are TGTGCCAGCTATCCGTCCGGGACAAGGTTCCAAGAGACCCAGTACTTC. As protein: CASYPSGTRFQETQYF.

This clonotype is medium-sized within its sample. The chain employs TRBV20-1 and TRBJ2-7; 9 bases agree with TRBD2. Germline loops: CDR1 DFQATT, CDR2 SNEGSKA (reference sequence). Losses at the gene ends were 1 base for V and 9 bases for J; bases not matched to a gene: 10. The CDR3 consists of 14 residues. CDR3: CSARAGTSLSGQYF. Here the CDR3 DNA reads TGCAGTGCTAGAGCCGGGACTAGCTTAAGCGGGCAGTACTTC.

In its sample, this clonotype was seen many times. This chain connects TRBV28 to TRBJ2-1; 9 nucleotides agree with TRBD2. The CDR3 consists of 17 residues. Germline lookup yields CDR1 MDHEN and CDR2 SYDVKM. With V trimmed by 6 bases and J by 2 bases, 11 bases remained unmatched. CDR3 sequence: CASSPSAGGGTYNEQFF. The CDR3 bases are TGTGCCAGCAGCCCATCAGCGGGGGGAGGGACCTACAATGAGCAGTTCTTC.

This clonotype was seen repeatedly, ten times or more. The V call is TRBV11-2, the J call TRBJ2-3, with D perhaps given as TRBD1 or TRBD2 (6 bases each). The ends were cut back, 5 bases at V and 4 bases at J, with 19 bases in the middle. Germline CDR1 SGHAT, CDR2 FQNNGV. The CDR3 runs 16 residues. CDR3 sequence: CASSPGGTPVADTQYF. In DNA form, the CDR3 reads TGTGCCAGCAGCCCAGGCGGGACACCGGTGGCAGATACGCAGTATTTT.

Many counts were recorded for this clonotype. V and J are TRBV24-1 and TRBJ2-3, with D unresolved. The germline CDR1 and CDR2 sequences are KGHDR and SFDVKD. Trimming left V 0 bases short and J 1 base short, with 1 base between. This CDR3 contains 13 residues. The CDR3 bases are TGTGCCACCAGTGATTTGGGCACAGATACGCAGTATTTT. Its protein product is CATSDLGTDTQYF.

Relative to its sample, this clonotype is medium-sized. The V gene is TRBV13, the J gene TRBJ2-5, with no clear D. CDR1 is PRHDT and CDR2 is FYEKMQ in the germline V gene (reference sequence). This CDR3 comprises 12 residues. Trimming shortened V by 2 bases and J by 5 bases, and 6 bases separated the two germline ends. The DNA of the CDR3 is TGTGCCAGCAGCTTATTGGGGGAGACCCAGTACTTC. This codes for CASSLLGETQYF. The whole variable domain, filled in from reference TRBV13 and TRBJ2-5, reads AAGVIQSPRHLIKEKRETATLKCYPIPRHDTVYWYQQGPGQDPQFLISFYEKMQSDKGSIPDRFSAQQFSDYHSELNMSSLELGDSALYFCASSLLGETQYFGPGTRLLVL.

This clonotype counts as medium-sized. V is TRBV7-2 and J is TRBJ2-7, with D perhaps TRBD1 or TRBD2 (5 bases each). Germline CDR1 SGHTA, CDR2 FQGNSA. V lost 1 base and J 2 bases, leaving 12 bases between the germline ends. CDR3 length: 15 amino acids. CDR3 region: CASSLGPGTAYEQYF. As DNA, the CDR3 is TGTGCCAGCAGCTTAGGGCCCGGGACGGCCTACGAGCAGTACTTC. Together with reference TRBV7-2 and TRBJ2-7, the CDR3 gives the full variable domain: GAGVSQSPSNKVTEKGKDVELRCDPISGHTALYWYRQSLGQGLEFLIYFQGNSAPDKSGLPSDRFSAERTGGSVSTLTIQRTQQEDSAVYLCASSLGPGTAYEQYFGPGTRLTVT.

This clonotype showed up many times. The chain carries TRBV24-1 and TRBJ2-3, with 7 bases that match TRBD1. The CDR3 contains 18 residues. In germline, CDR1 is KGHDR, CDR2 SFDVKD. V lost 3 bases, J lost 4 bases, and 15 bases stayed unmatched. As DNA, the CDR3 is TGTGCCACCAGTGATCCATCCCTCCTCAGGGGGTTGGCAGATACGCAGTATTTT. It codes for CATSDPSLLRGLADTQYF.

This clonotype qualifies as medium-sized. V and J are TRBV5-1 and TRBJ1-2; 7 bases align to TRBD1. CDR3 size: 14 residues. The germline V gene has CDR1 SGHRS and CDR2 YFSETQ. With 7 bases clipped from V and 1 base from J, the junction kept 7 bases outside the gene matches. The CDR3 DNA is TGCGCCAGCTCACGGGACAGAAGTAACTATGGCTACACCTTC. Translation: CASSRDRSNYGYTF.

This clonotype is classed as medium-sized. V is TRBV7-9 and J is TRBJ2-3, with D unclear. V lost 8 bases and J lost 0, with 9 bases in between. CDR3 length: 13 residues. Germline values: CDR1 SEHNR, CDR2 FQNEAQ (reference sequence). The CDR3 loop is CASGPGSTDTQYF. The CDR3 DNA reads as TGTGCCAGCGGCCCCGGCAGCACAGATACGCAGTATTTT.

This chain links TRBV28 with TRBJ1-4, with 8 bases matching TRBD1. The germline V gene has CDR1 MDHEN and CDR2 SYDVKM. The CDR3 is 15 residues long. J gave up 8 bases and V 1 base, and 6 bases lay outside the gene matches. This CDR3 is CASSLLSGGREKLFF. CDR3 sequence (DNA): TGTGCCAGCAGTTTATTGTCAGGGGGCAGGGAAAAACTGTTTTTT.

Notes on this clonotype: This may arise from a read error, as a much more abundant clone is one base away. The chain combines TRBV14 with TRBJ2-2, with TRBD2 as a possible D gene (5 bases). Germline values: CDR1 SGHDN, CDR2 FVKESK. The V gene lost 0 bases and the J gene lost 6 bases, with 17 bases spanning the gap. The CDR3 totals 17 residues. CDR3 in amino acids: CASSQDVAQRAAGELFF. The CDR3 nucleotides read TGTGCCAGCAGCCAAGATGTAGCGCAGAGGGCCGCCGGGGAGCTGTTTTTT.

The chain joins TRBV28 to TRBJ2-6; no firm D call. V lost 2 bases and J lost 2, with 1 base in between. The CDR3 totals 13 residues. Germline CDR1 and CDR2: MDHEN and SYDVKM. CDR3 residues: CASSLAGANVLTF. In DNA, the CDR3 is TGTGCCAGCAGTTTAGCTGGGGCCAACGTCCTGACTTTC.

This clonotype is labeled as medium-sized. V gene TRBV12-3 or TRBV12-4 combines with J gene TRBJ2-7; 8 nucleotides agree with TRBD1. The junction had 4 bases not matched to a gene; V was cut back by 2 bases and J by 7 bases. This CDR3 has 13 residues. The CDR3 spells CASSLLRQGEQYF. The CDR3 DNA reads TGTGCCAGCAGTTTATTGAGACAGGGGGAGCAGTACTTC.

This clonotype is medium-sized. The chain uses TRBV9 and TRBJ1-2; TRBD1 aligns across 10 bases. The CDR3 has 14 amino acids. The ends lost 4 bases at V and 8 bases at J; junction bases unmatched: 8. Germline assignment: CDR1 SGDLS and CDR2 YYNGEE. The CDR3 DNA reads as TGTGCCAGCAGCCCCGGGACAGGGGAAATCGGCTACACCTTC. Translating it yields CASSPGTGEIGYTF.

The table lists this clonotype with a count of one. The chain couples TRBV3-1 to TRBJ2-2, with D perhaps matching TRBD2 (6 bases). With 4 bases removed from V and 6 bases from J, the gap between germline ends came to 15 bases. The CDR3 spans 15 residues. The germline CDR1 and CDR2 sequences are LGHDT and YNNKEL (reference sequence). Here the CDR3 reads CASSLIRSSAGELFF. Here the CDR3 DNA reads TGTGCCAGCAGCCTGATTCGGTCTAGCGCCGGGGAGCTGTTTTTT.

Points on this clonotype: Since a much larger clone is just one base distant, this may be a read error. The V and J genes are TRBV6-5 and TRBJ1-3; D gene uncertain. The germline V gene encodes CDR1 MNHEY and CDR2 SVGAGI. This CDR3 region has 14 residues. V lost 7 bases and J lost 10, with 20 bases in between. The CDR3 sequence: CASTPRRGSFTIYF. The CDR3 coding sequence is TGTGCCAGCACCCCAAGGAGAGGGTCATTTACCATATATTTT.

This clonotype was detected ten times or more. The chain uses TRBV4-1 and TRBJ2-2; maybe TRBD2 (6 bases). Germline lookup yields CDR1 MGHRA and CDR2 YSYEKL. The CDR3 is made up of 16 amino acids. Trimming stripped 4 bases from V and 1 base from J, with 13 bases between. CDR3 protein: CASSPRQAGNTGELFF. As DNA, the CDR3 is TGCGCCAGCAGCCCCCGGCAAGCGGGGAACACCGGGGAGCTGTTTTTT.

Judged by abundance, this clonotype is medium-sized. The chain links TRBV4-3 to TRBJ1-4; D perhaps matches TRBD1 (6 bases). The CDR3 length is 20 residues. V lost 0 bases and J 0 bases, leaving 20 bases between the germline ends. Germline V CDR1 and CDR2: LGHNA, YSLEER. The CDR3 here is CASSQDLGGSRLATNEKLFF. The CDR3 coding sequence is TGCGCCAGCAGCCAAGACTTAGGGGGGAGCAGACTTGCAACTAATGAAAAACTGTTTTTT.

This sequence joins TRBV20-1 and TRBJ2-5; D assignment may be TRBD1 or TRBD2 (5 bases each). The CDR3 length is 14 residues. The ends were cut back, 4 bases at V and 2 bases at J, with 14 bases in the middle. CDR1 is DFQATT and CDR2 is SNEGSKA in the germline V gene (reference sequence). Written as DNA, the CDR3 is TGCAGTGCTAAGTGGGCAGGGAGACAAGAGACCCAGTACTTC. This translates into CSAKWAGRQETQYF.

Ten or more counts support this clonotype. CDR3 DNA: TGTGCCAGTAGTACGCGGGACACCCTTTCACCCCTCCACTTT. This translates into CASSTRDTLSPLHF. The chain couples TRBV19 to TRBJ1-6; TRBD1 is a possible D gene (6 bases). The CDR3 is 14 residues long. The V gene lost 4 bases and the J gene lost 9 bases, with 13 bases spanning the gap. Germline loops: CDR1 LNHDA, CDR2 SQIVND (reference sequence).